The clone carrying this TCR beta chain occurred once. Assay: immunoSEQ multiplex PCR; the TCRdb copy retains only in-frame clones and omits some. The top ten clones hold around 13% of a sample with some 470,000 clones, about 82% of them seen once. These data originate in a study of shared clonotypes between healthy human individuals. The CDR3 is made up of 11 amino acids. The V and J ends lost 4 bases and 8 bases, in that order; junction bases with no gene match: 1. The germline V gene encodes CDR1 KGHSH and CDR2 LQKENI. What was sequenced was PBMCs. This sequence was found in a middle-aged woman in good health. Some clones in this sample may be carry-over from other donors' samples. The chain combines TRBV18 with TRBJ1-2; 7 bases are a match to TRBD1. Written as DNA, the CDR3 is TGTGCCAGCTCACAGGGACAGGGCTACACCTTC. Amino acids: CASSQGQGYTF.